The TCR beta chain under discussion was sequenced for a study of CD8 T cells in ankylosing spondylitis. The study's findings and limits: A TCR beta motif of roughly eight highly homologous variants seemed to mark ankylosing spondylitis blood. Clones tied to disease were said to be significantly enriched in matched ankylosing spondylitis synovial fluid. Several of the motif variants were reported before in synovial fluid and blood from reactive arthritis.

This clonotype was picked up a small number of times. The target antigen is unknown. It was by quantitative 5'-RACE with molecular barcodes that TCR beta libraries were made. Using its own MiXCR run on the 5' RACE reads, TCRdb lists one record per CDR3 protein. Of around 770,000 distinct CDR3 sequences listed, 10% to 15% are singletons. Material for sequencing was blood, either unsorted or a sorted T cell fraction (not recorded which). The clonotype was recovered from a male donor with ankylosing spondylitis.

The CDR3 coding sequence is TGCAGTGCCACGGCCCGGGCGGGAGAGCAGTACTTC. Protein: CSATARAGEQYF. The J gene is TRBJ2-7, the V gene TRBV20-1; possibly TRBD2 for D (6 bases). The germline V gene has CDR1 DFQATT and CDR2 SNEGSKA (reference sequence). CDR3 length: 12 amino acids. V was pared by 6 bases and J by 7 bases, with 16 bases between.